This entry is about one TCR beta chain. Under the authors' procedure: It was from reference gene primer amplification that nucleated cell counts were estimated. TCRdb's table, derived via immunoSEQ multiplex PCR, lists solely in-frame clones and lacks some. That table gives V, J and clone size, and the DNA gave D and trimming. The data show about 60,000 clones, around four fifths seen once. This sample is drawn from a study of blood T cell repertoires in COVID-19. This CDR3 is 12 amino acids long. The ends were cut back, 3 bases at V and 11 bases at J, with 13 bases in the middle. Per germline, CDR1 SGHAT and CDR2 FQNNGV.

The gene calls are TRBV11-2 and TRBJ1-1; no clear D. Source material: peripheral blood. This sequence originates from a human donor in a cohort sampled during active COVID-19. The DNA of the CDR3 is TGTGCCAGCAGCTTTCGCGGCCCCGGGGCTTTCTTT. Its translation is CASSFRGPGAFF.